The 6 T cell receptor beta chains reported below all come from one sample, sequenced in a study of T-cell reconstitution after alpha-beta-depleted transplantation in children. As it was prepared, the TCRbeta library received unique molecular identifiers. TCRdb analysed the PCR reads with MiXCR anew, one entry per CDR3 protein. The sample contains about 1,000,000 distinct CDR3 sequences, roughly 31% of which appear only once. The specimen was PBMCs, mostly from graft donor cells, collected 360 days after TCRalphabeta/CD19-depleted stem cell transplant. These receptors originate from a boy under three years old who had a stem cell transplant for SCID, so the T cells may come from the graft donor.

This chain uses TRBV28 with TRBJ2-3; 10 bases are shared with TRBD1. The CDR3 loop spans 15 amino acids. CDR1 and CDR2 from the germline V gene are MDHEN and SYDVKM. Trimming removed 6 bases from V and 2 bases from J; junction bases left unmatched: 5. The CDR3 nucleotides are TGTGCCAGCAGGCGGGACAGGGGATACACAGATACGCAGTATTTT. Translating it yields CASRRDRGYTDTQYF.

This clonotype was seen only a few times. The rearrangement joins TRBV2 to TRBJ2-1, with 7 bases that match TRBD1. CDR3 length equals 13 residues. The J segment lost 2 bases and the V segment lost 8 bases, leaving 3 bases of the junction unmatched. Germline values: CDR1 SNHLY, CDR2 FYNNEI. The CDR3 DNA reads TGTGCCAGCTGGGACAGAACCTACAATGAGCAGTTCTTC. It specifies CASWDRTYNEQFF.

This clonotype has just a few counts. The J gene is TRBJ2-7, the V gene TRBV5-1; D remains unclear. The V gene lost 3 bases and the J gene lost 5 bases, with 12 bases spanning the gap. CDR1 SGHRS and CDR2 YFSETQ come from the germline V gene. The CDR3 has 13 residues. As DNA, the CDR3 is TGCGCCAGCAGCTCGGGTGGTCCGGACGAGCAGTACTTC. Its translation: CASSSGGPDEQYF. Full variable domain (remainder filled in from reference TRBV5-1 and TRBJ2-7): KAGVTQTPRYLIKTRGQQVTLSCSPISGHRSVSWYQQTPGQGLQFLFEYFSETQRNKGNFPGRFSGRQFSNSRSEMNVSTLELGDSALYLCASSSGGPDEQYFGPGTRLTVT.

The table lists this clonotype with a few counts. CDR3 DNA: TGTGCCAGCAGACCACAGGGGGCAGCGGAGACCCAGTACTTC. Translated: CASRPQGAAETQYF. This chain joins TRBV13 and TRBJ2-5, with 9 positions matching TRBD1. CDR1 PRHDT and CDR2 FYEKMQ come from the germline V gene (reference sequence). The CDR3 has 14 residues. The V and J ends lost 6 bases and 5 bases, in that order; junction bases with no gene match: 7.

This clonotype has only one observation. The chain is built from TRBV6-5 and TRBJ2-7, with 8 bases lining up with TRBD1. The CDR3 covers 15 residues. CDR1 MNHEY and CDR2 SVGAGI come from the germline V gene. The V gene end was trimmed by 6 bases and the J gene end by 2 bases; junction bases not matched to a gene: 9. The CDR3 coding sequence is TGTGCCAGCAGATACGGCCGACAGGGGACCTACGAGCAGTACTTC. This translates into CASRYGRQGTYEQYF.

This clonotype occurred a few times. The CDR3 is CASRTDRQGMTPLHF. In DNA form, the CDR3 reads TGTGCCAGCAGAACCGACAGGCAGGGTATGACACCCCTCCACTTT. V is TRBV12-3 or TRBV12-4 and J is TRBJ1-6, with D possibly matching TRBD1 (6 bases). CDR3 length: 15 residues. Trimming removed 6 bases from V and 11 bases from J, with 20 bases in between.